The 15 T cell receptor beta chains reported below all come from one sample, sequenced in a study. TCRdb independently ran MiXCR on the 5' RACE reads; one entry per CDR3 protein. Among 55,000 to 75,000 distinct CDR3 sequences listed, 25% to 30% were seen once. Sample: tumor-infiltrating naive CD4+ T cells sorted from the breast tumor. Indicated subset: naive CD4+ T cells, CD4+CD45RA+CD25-. These TCRs come from a female donor with breast cancer.

The rearrangement joins TRBV5-1 to TRBJ2-3; D is uncertain. The CDR3 is 13 residues long. Looked up from germline, CDR1 is SGHRS and CDR2 is YFSETQ. Trimming cost V 0 bases and J 4 bases, with 6 bases left between them. The DNA for the CDR3 is TGCGCCAGCAGCTTGGAGGTAGCAGATACGCAGTATTTT. Protein product: CASSLEVADTQYF.

Here the CDR3 DNA reads TGTGCCAGCACCCCGGGGCGTTGGAACACTGAAGCTTTCTTT. Protein product: CASTPGRWNTEAFF. The rearrangement joins TRBV12-3 or TRBV12-4 to TRBJ1-1, with TRBD1 as a possible D gene (5 bases). This CDR3 is built from 14 residues. Trimming removed 7 bases at V and 1 base at J, with 13 bases between.

The chain joins TRBV7-2 to TRBJ2-7; no definite D call. Germline CDR1 and CDR2: SGHTA and FQGNSA. Trimming left V 1 base short and J 2 bases short, with 12 bases between. CDR3 length equals 15 residues. CDR3 in amino acids: CASSLGPRSTYEQYF. CDR3 DNA: TGTGCCAGCAGCTTAGGTCCCAGGTCAACCTACGAGCAGTACTTC.

The V gene is TRBV4-1, the J gene TRBJ2-1, with a possible D match to TRBD2 (5 bases). V was clipped by 0 bases and J by 0 bases, with 15 bases between them. This CDR3 is built from 18 residues. Germline lookup yields CDR1 MGHRA and CDR2 YSYEKL. The CDR3 loop reads CASSQEASGLSSYNEQFF. CDR3 DNA sequence: TGCGCCAGCAGCCAAGAAGCGAGTGGACTCAGCTCCTACAATGAGCAGTTCTTC.

This clonotype was counted a few times. The V call is TRBV4-2, the J call TRBJ2-1, with 7 bases matching TRBD2. Germline V CDR1 and CDR2: LGHNA, YNFKEQ. The CDR3 covers 16 residues. Germline trimming cut 0 bases from V and 0 bases from J; bases unmatched to any gene: 2. The CDR3 DNA follows: TGTGCCAGCAGCCAAGATTTAGCGGGCTCCTACAATGAGCAGTTCTTC. It is translated as CASSQDLAGSYNEQFF.

This clonotype was counted between two and nine times. This chain joins TRBV2 and TRBJ2-5, with TRBD1 matching 9 bases. Losses at the gene ends were 1 base for V and 6 bases for J; bases not matched to a gene: 12. Germline values: CDR1 SNHLY, CDR2 FYNNEI. The length of the CDR3 is 17 residues. The CDR3 is CASSEVVGTGRLKTQYF. The CDR3 coding sequence is TGTGCCAGCAGTGAAGTTGTGGGGACAGGGCGGTTAAAGACCCAGTACTTC.

This clonotype was picked up a small number of times. The J gene is TRBJ2-1, the V gene TRBV7-3, with 12 nucleotides matching TRBD2. Unmatched junction bases numbered 5, after V lost 5 bases and J lost 6 bases. The CDR3 consists of 15 residues. Germline values: CDR1 SGHTA, CDR2 FQGTGA. Written as DNA, the CDR3 is TGTGCCAGCAGCCCGCCGGGACTAGCGGGCAATGAGCAGTTCTTC. Protein: CASSPPGLAGNEQFF.

Note on this clonotype: A much larger clone differs by one base, so this may be a read error. The gene calls are TRBV6-1 and TRBJ1-5; D is unresolved. The DNA end favors TRBJ2-3, so the J call may be wrong. From germline, CDR1 is MNHNS and CDR2 SASEGT. The CDR3 extends over 15 amino acids. The CDR3 spells CASSEAGQQNQPQYF. CDR3 nucleotides: TGTGCCAGCAGTGAAGCGGGCCAGCAAAATCAGCCCCAGTATTTT.

This clonotype turned up a few times. V and J are TRBV7-2 and TRBJ2-5; D may be TRBD1 (6 bases). Germline V lookup: CDR1 SGHTA, CDR2 FQGNSA. The CDR3 spans 13 residues. V lost 5 bases, J lost 5 bases, and 12 bases lay in between. The CDR3 region is CASSTRTVETQYF. CDR3 DNA: TGTGCCAGCAGCACAAGGACAGTTGAGACCCAGTACTTC. Complete variable domain (other parts from reference TRBV7-2 and TRBJ2-5): GAGVSQSPSNKVTEKGKDVELRCDPISGHTALYWYRQSLGQGLEFLIYFQGNSAPDKSGLPSDRFSAERTGGSVSTLTIQRTQQEDSAVYLCASSTRTVETQYFGPGTRLLVL.

Remarks on this clonotype: At one boundary the junction diverges from the germline segment, which might be a read error. J is TRBJ2-5 and V is TRBV5-1, with TRBD2 as a possible D gene (5 bases). This CDR3 contains 15 residues. Germline V gene data show CDR1 as SGHRS and CDR2 as YFSETQ. The CDR3 nucleotides read TGCGCCAGCAGCTCGATAGGACTGATCCAAGAGACCCAGCACTTC. It yields the protein CASSSIGLIQETQHF.

Worth noting for this clonotype: This could be a read error, since a much larger clone is one nucleotide away. This rearrangement joins TRBV2 to TRBJ1-1, with D perhaps TRBD1 (5 bases). With 8 bases removed from V and 6 bases from J, the gap between germline ends came to 13 bases. This CDR3 spans 12 amino acids. Germline CDR1 reads SNHLY; CDR2 reads FYNNEI. The CDR3 is CASGTWGAEAFF. DNA for the CDR3: TGTGCCAGCGGAACCTGGGGGGCTGAAGCTTTCTTT.

The chain recombines TRBV15 with TRBJ2-3, with D maybe TRBD1 (6 bases). The CDR3 length is 15 residues. Germline-derived CDR1 and CDR2 are LNHNV and YYDKDF (reference sequence). The ends were cut back, 5 bases at V and 2 bases at J, with 14 bases in the middle. The CDR3 nucleotides read TGTGCCACCAGCTTCCTGGACAGAGCCACAGATACGCAGTATTTT. Residues: CATSFLDRATDTQYF.

This chain joins TRBV5-6 and TRBJ1-6, with D maybe TRBD1 (5 bases). Trimming removed 0 bases at V and 14 bases at J, with 12 bases between. The CDR3 has 13 amino acids. Germline CDR1 reads SGHDT; CDR2 reads YYEEEE. The CDR3 loop is CASSLEQWGALHF. DNA for the CDR3: TGTGCCAGCAGCTTGGAGCAGTGGGGGGCCCTCCACTTT. Based on the CDR3 plus reference TRBV5-6 and TRBJ1-6, the full variable domain is DAGVTQSPTHLIKTRGQQVTLRCSPKSGHDTVSWYQQALGQGPQFIFQYYEEEERQRGNFPDRFSGHQFPNYSSELNVNALLLGDSALYLCASSLEQWGALHFGNGTRLTVT.

This clonotype has a handful of counts. This chain uses TRBV4-1 with TRBJ2-7; D is ambiguous. Trimming took off 0 bases at V and 6 bases at J, with 15 bases between the two ends. The V gene's germline CDR1 is MGHRA and CDR2 YSYEKL. This CDR3 has 15 amino acids. Here the CDR3 reads CASSQDPGVYGEQYF. The CDR3 nucleotides are TGCGCCAGCAGCCAAGATCCTGGTGTCTACGGCGAGCAGTACTTC.

V gene TRBV4-2 combines with J gene TRBJ1-1, with 7 positions matching TRBD1. Germline lookup yields CDR1 LGHNA and CDR2 YNFKEQ. Trimming removed 0 bases from V and 6 bases from J; junction bases left unmatched: 10. The CDR3 is 16 residues long. In DNA form, the CDR3 reads TGTGCCAGCAGCCAAGAAGGACAGGCTGCGGGGGCTGAAGCTTTCTTT. It translates to CASSQEGQAAGAEAFF.